What follows is one T cell receptor beta chain and its context. Its antigen remains unknown. This record belongs to a study of cytomegalovirus exposure and HLA in healthy donors. Points from the study as a whole: Researchers left out some V segments, among them TRBV6-2 and TRBV6-3, as indistinguishable.

Germline CDR1 MNHEY, CDR2 SMNVEV (reference sequence). V lost 2 bases and J 7 bases, leaving 12 bases between the germline ends. The CDR3 has 14 amino acids. Primers included in the PCR were 60 Vbeta and 13 Jbeta primers. Sequenced by immunoSEQ multiplex PCR; TCRdb stores in-frame clones only, minus some. The sample lists 100,000 to 130,000 clones; roughly 70% were seen once. Sequenced material: PBMCs. This TCR was recovered from a woman between 40 and 50 years old in good health and CMV-seropositive. The gene calls are TRBV27 and TRBJ1-5, with D possibly matching TRBD1 (5 bases). Here the CDR3 DNA reads TGTGCCAGCAGTTTAATCGGGGGTGGCCAGCCCCAGCATTTT. Its protein is CASSLIGGGQPQHF.